This passage covers 25 T cell receptor beta chains from one sample sequenced in a study of blood T cell repertoires in COVID-19. Using immunoSEQ multiplex PCR, the repertoire was profiled, and TCRdb retains in-frame clones only, with some absent. This repertoire shows 400,000 to 550,000 clones, nearly 90% found once; its top ten account for over 1.5%. Sequencing was done on a sample of PBMCs or T cells enriched from blood (not recorded which). Receptor source: a woman aged 18-35 years with acute COVID-19.

This clone showed up just once. The J gene is TRBJ2-5, the V gene TRBV13; weak D call: TRBD2 (6 bases). The germline V and J ends were trimmed by 6 bases and 1 base, with 9 bases remaining between them. This CDR3 has 13 amino acids. Germline CDR1 reads PRHDT; CDR2 reads FYEKMQ (reference sequence). Here the CDR3 DNA reads TGTGCCAGCAGGGGGACTTCCCAAGAGACCCAGTACTTC. This codes for CASRGTSQETQYF. Full variable domain (rest looked up from reference TRBV13 and TRBJ2-5): AAGVIQSPRHLIKEKRETATLKCYPIPRHDTVYWYQQGPGQDPQFLISFYEKMQSDKGSIPDRFSAQQFSDYHSELNMSSLELGDSALYFCASRGTSQETQYFGPGTRLLVL.

The chain combines TRBV4-3 with TRBJ1-2; the D is unclear. CDR3 length: 15 residues. V was clipped by 0 bases and J by 4 bases, with 12 bases between them. Germline V gives CDR1 LGHNA, CDR2 YSLEER. Here the CDR3 reads CASSQDERAVYGYTF. The CDR3 DNA follows: TGCGCCAGCAGCCAAGATGAGAGGGCAGTCTATGGCTACACCTTC.

The V and J genes are TRBV6-5 and TRBJ2-4; 7 nucleotides match TRBD2. V was pared by 2 bases and J by 6 bases, with 4 bases of the junction left unmatched. This CDR3 spans 14 amino acids. Germline V CDR1 and CDR2: MNHEY, SVGAGI. The CDR3 is CASSYDGRSNIQYF. The CDR3 DNA sequence: TGTGCCAGCAGTTACGACGGGAGGTCAAACATTCAGTACTTC.

The genes are TRBV10-1 and TRBJ2-1; 15 nucleotides match TRBD2. The CDR3 totals 16 residues. The germline CDR1 and CDR2 sequences are WNHNN and SYGVQD (reference sequence). The V segment lost 4 bases and the J segment 10 bases; nucleotides outside the gene matches: 8. CDR3 in DNA: TGCGCCAGCAGTGCCCCCGGGACTAGCGGGAGGTTAGAGCAGTTCTTC. Translation gives CASSAPGTSGRLEQFF.

This clone was detected once. The genes are TRBV5-8 and TRBJ1-1, with 9 bases that match TRBD1. The CDR3 is 15 amino acids. The J segment lost 5 bases and the V segment lost 0 bases, leaving 5 bases of the junction unmatched. Looked up from germline, CDR1 is SGHTS and CDR2 is YDEGEE. CDR3 DNA: TGTGCCAGCAGCTTGGGACAGGGGGTTGGTACTGAAGCTTTCTTT. It codes for CASSLGQGVGTEAFF.

This clone was observed a handful of times. V gene TRBV28 combines with J gene TRBJ1-6; no firm D call. CDR3 length: 13 residues. CDR1 MDHEN and CDR2 SYDVKM come from the germline V gene. V was pared by 6 bases and J by 11 bases, with 14 bases between. The DNA of the CDR3 is TGTGCCAGCAGAGTGACACCAGCGGCACCCCTCCACTTT. Its translation is CASRVTPAAPLHF.

In nucleotides, the CDR3 is TGTGCCAGCAGTGGAGGGGGCGCGGAAGCTTTCTTT. Its translation: CASSGGGAEAFF. V is TRBV25-1 and J is TRBJ1-1; TRBD1 aligns across 7 bases. Trimming cost V 4 bases and J 8 bases; bases outside gene matches: 4. The CDR3 loop spans 12 amino acids. Germline CDR1 MGHDK, CDR2 SYGVNS. Drawing the rest from reference TRBV25-1 and TRBJ1-1, the complete variable domain is EADIYQTPRYLVIGTGKKITLECSQTMGHDKMYWYQQDPGMELHLIHYSYGVNSTEKGDLSSESTVSRIRTEHFPLTLESARPSHTSQYLCASSGGGAEAFFGQGTRLTVV.

The chain is built from TRBV7-9 and TRBJ1-6; D is undetermined. Germline CDR1 and CDR2: SEHNR and FQNEAQ (reference sequence). Trimming left V 5 bases short and J 8 bases short, with 7 bases between. The CDR3 is 12 residues long. CDR3 DNA sequence: TGTGCCAGCAGCCAGGCGCATTCACCCCTCCACTTT. It yields the protein CASSQAHSPLHF.

This chain links TRBV6-5 with TRBJ2-7; TRBD2 might be the D (5 bases). Germline V lookup: CDR1 MNHEY, CDR2 SVGAGI. CDR3 length: 14 residues. V was shortened by 6 bases and J by 1 base, with 13 bases between the two germline ends. The CDR3 spells CASSTAGSSYEQYF. In nucleotides, the CDR3 is TGTGCCAGCAGCACGGCGGGTAGTTCCTACGAGCAGTACTTC.

The CDR3 DNA follows: TGTGCCAGCAGCTTGCGTCGGGAACGGCCAAATGAGCAGTACTTC. It codes for CASSLRRERPNEQYF. The gene calls are TRBV5-4 and TRBJ2-7; maybe TRBD2 (5 bases). Germline CDR1 reads SGHNT; CDR2 reads YYREEE (reference sequence). Trimming removed 1 base from V and 7 bases from J, with 18 bases in between. CDR3 length: 15 residues.

The chain combines TRBV6-4 with TRBJ2-3; the match to TRBD2 covers 12 bases. Germline V gives CDR1 MRHNA, CDR2 SNTAGT. The CDR3 has 15 amino acids. With 6 bases clipped from V and 6 bases from J, the junction kept 7 bases outside the gene matches. The CDR3 sequence is CASRRLAGGQDTQYF. CDR3 DNA sequence: TGTGCCAGCAGGCGTCTAGCGGGGGGGCAGGATACGCAGTATTTT.

V is TRBV20-1 and J is TRBJ2-7; D may be TRBD2 (6 bases). Trimming took 3 bases from V and 2 from J, leaving 14 bases between them. The CDR3 runs to 14 residues. Germline-derived CDR1 and CDR2 are DFQATT and SNEGSKA (reference sequence). The CDR3: CSASDGTGAYEQYF. The CDR3 coding sequence is TGCAGTGCTAGTGACGGGACTGGCGCCTACGAGCAGTACTTC.

The chain has TRBV3-1 (or the pseudogene TRBV3-2) and TRBJ2-7; tentatively, D is TRBD1 (6 bases). The CDR3 contains 13 residues. Germline CDR1 reads LGHDT; CDR2 reads YNNKEL (reference sequence). Between the trimmed V and J ends, which lost 4 bases and 7 bases, there was a span of 14 bases. The CDR3 here is CASSRREQGEQYF. Here the CDR3 DNA reads TGTGCCAGCAGCCGAAGGGAACAGGGTGAGCAGTACTTC.

The chain joins TRBV11-2 to TRBJ2-1; D possibly corresponds to TRBD2 (7 bases). Germline assignment: CDR1 SGHAT and CDR2 FQNNGV. The CDR3 is 16 residues long. V was clipped by 2 bases and J by 5 bases, with 16 bases between them. The CDR3 sequence is CASSLPGAGVNNEQFF. The CDR3 DNA follows: TGTGCCAGCAGCTTACCGGGGGCGGGAGTCAACAATGAGCAGTTCTTC. The full variable domain, with the rest looked up from reference TRBV11-2 and TRBJ2-1, is EAGVAQSPRYKIIEKRQSVAFWCNPISGHATLYWYQQILGQGPKLLIQFQNNGVVDDSQLPKDRFSAERLKGVDSTLKIQPAKLEDSAVYLCASSLPGAGVNNEQFFGPGTRLTVL.

The chain combines TRBV10-3 with TRBJ2-3, with 10 bases that match TRBD2. The CDR3 is 17 amino acids. The germline V gene encodes CDR1 ENHRY and CDR2 SYGVKD. With V trimmed by 4 bases and J by 0 bases, 7 bases remained unmatched. The chain's CDR3 is CAISGETSGSSTDTQYF. The CDR3 DNA follows: TGTGCCATCAGTGGGGAGACTAGCGGGTCTAGCACAGATACGCAGTATTTT.

This clone was observed once. The V and J genes are TRBV3-1 (or the pseudogene TRBV3-2) and TRBJ2-7, with D possibly being TRBD1 (6 bases). Germline V gene sequence: CDR1 LGHDT, CDR2 YNNKEL (reference sequence). The CDR3 is 18 amino acids. V was shortened by 1 base and J by 1 base, with 20 bases between the two germline ends. This CDR3 reads CASSQVGGRGRGSYEQYF. As DNA, the CDR3 is TGTGCCAGCAGCCAAGTGGGTGGCAGGGGACGAGGGTCCTACGAGCAGTACTTC.

This clone was counted a few times. J is TRBJ1-3 and V is TRBV7-8; perhaps TRBD1 as D (5 bases). In germline, CDR1 is SGHVS, CDR2 FQNEAQ. The CDR3 runs to 15 residues. V lost 5 bases and J 1 base, leaving 12 bases between the germline ends. The CDR3 nucleotides read TGTGCCAGCAGCCCCCAGGGTTTTTCTGGAAACACCATATATTTT. It is translated as CASSPQGFSGNTIYF.

The chain is built from TRBV4-3 and TRBJ2-7; 9 bases line up with TRBD1. Per the germline V gene, CDR1 is LGHNA and CDR2 is YSLEER. The CDR3 has 15 amino acids. V lost 3 bases, J lost 2 bases, and 5 bases stayed unmatched. The CDR3 sequence is CASSQEQGAPYEQYF. DNA for the CDR3: TGCGCCAGCAGCCAGGAACAGGGGGCCCCCTACGAGCAGTACTTC.

The rearrangement links TRBV19 to TRBJ1-4; tentative D call: TRBD1 (5 bases). In germline, CDR1 is LNHDA, CDR2 SQIVND (reference sequence). V lost 5 bases to trimming and J lost 8 bases, with 18 bases between them. There are 15 residues in the CDR3. DNA for the CDR3: TGTGCCAGTAGTCTCTCTCGGCAGGGCAAGGAAAAACTGTTTTTT. Its protein is CASSLSRQGKEKLFF.

This clone was counted a single time. The CDR3 region has the DNA TGTGCCAGCAGGGACAGTGATGAGCAGTTCTTC. It yields the protein CASRDSDEQFF. This sequence joins TRBV12-3 or TRBV12-4 and TRBJ2-1; possible D gene TRBD1, 6 bases. The length of the CDR3 is 11 residues. V gave up 6 bases and J gave up 8 bases, with 8 bases separating them.

This sequence joins TRBV6-5 and TRBJ2-1; a possible D gene is TRBD2 (6 bases). Trimming removed 2 bases from V and 4 bases from J, with 9 bases in between. The CDR3 spans 14 residues. Germline V CDR1 and CDR2: MNHEY, SVGAGI. For the CDR3, the DNA is TGTGCCAGCAGTTACGGTCGGGGGTACAATGAGCAGTTCTTC. Amino acids: CASSYGRGYNEQFF.

The rearrangement uses TRBV3-1 (or the pseudogene TRBV3-2) and TRBJ2-5; D gene ambiguous. Trimming cost V 5 bases and J 4 bases, with 14 bases left between them. CDR1 is LGHDT and CDR2 is YNNKEL in the germline V gene (reference sequence). CDR3 size: 14 residues. CDR3 sequence reads: CASSSLQYGETQYF. CDR3 DNA: TGTGCCAGCAGCTCTTTACAGTACGGAGAGACCCAGTACTTC.

This chain joins TRBV15 and TRBJ2-1, with 11 bases identical to TRBD2. The CDR3 runs to 16 residues. Germline CDR1 is LNHNV and CDR2 is YYDKDF (reference sequence). The V segment lost 3 bases and the J segment 7 bases; nucleotides outside the gene matches: 8. In DNA form, the CDR3 reads TGTGCCACCAGCAGGAAACTAGCGGGAGTAAAAAATGAGCAGTTCTTC. Translated, it gives CATSRKLAGVKNEQFF.

The rearrangement uses TRBV3-1 (or the pseudogene TRBV3-2) and TRBJ1-5; no reliable D call. The CDR3 consists of 13 residues. Germline CDR1 is LGHDT and CDR2 is YNNKEL (reference sequence). V shed 7 bases and J shed 6 bases, with 13 bases lying between them. This chain's CDR3 is CASTLGASQPQHF. CDR3 nucleotide sequence: TGTGCCAGCACCCTCGGTGCGAGTCAGCCCCAGCATTTT.

V gene TRBV10-2 combines with J gene TRBJ1-6, with 12 positions matching TRBD1. With 10 bases clipped from V and 9 bases from J, the junction kept 4 bases outside the gene matches. The CDR3 is made up of 13 amino acids. Germline assignment: CDR1 WSHSY and CDR2 SAAADI. The CDR3 here is CATRDRGLSPLHF. The CDR3 nucleotides are TGCGCCACCAGGGACAGGGGGCTTTCACCCCTCCACTTT.